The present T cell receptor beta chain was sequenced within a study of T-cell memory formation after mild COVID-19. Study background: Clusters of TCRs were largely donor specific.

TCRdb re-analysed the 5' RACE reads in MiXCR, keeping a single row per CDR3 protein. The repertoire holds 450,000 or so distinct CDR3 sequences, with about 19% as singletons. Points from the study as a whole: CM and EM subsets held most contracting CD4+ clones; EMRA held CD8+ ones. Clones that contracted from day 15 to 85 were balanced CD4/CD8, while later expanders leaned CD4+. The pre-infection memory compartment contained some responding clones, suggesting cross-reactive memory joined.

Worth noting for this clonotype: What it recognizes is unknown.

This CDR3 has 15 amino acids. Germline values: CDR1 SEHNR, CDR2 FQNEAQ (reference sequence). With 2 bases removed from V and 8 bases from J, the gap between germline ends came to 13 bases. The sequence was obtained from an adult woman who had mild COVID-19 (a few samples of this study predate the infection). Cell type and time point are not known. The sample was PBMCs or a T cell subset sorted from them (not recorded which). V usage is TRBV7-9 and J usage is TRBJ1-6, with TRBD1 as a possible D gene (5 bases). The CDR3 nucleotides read TGTGCCAGCAGCTTAAGGGCAGGGAAGGATTCACCCCTCCACTTT. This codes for CASSLRAGKDSPLHF. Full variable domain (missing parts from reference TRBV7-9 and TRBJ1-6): DTGVSQNPRHKITKRGQNVTFRCDPISEHNRLYWYRQTLGQGPEFLTYFQNEAQLEKSRLLSDRFSAERPKGSFSTLEIQRTEQGDSAMYLCASSLRAGKDSPLHFGNGTRLTVT.